This T cell receptor beta chain was identified during a study of blood T cell repertoires in COVID-19. Turning to the study itself: Whether acute or convalescent, the COVID-19 samples came from the United States, Italy and Spain.

Participant-given clinical history determined each cohort assignment. Per the authors' pipeline: The assay estimated nucleated cells by amplifying reference gene primers. Profiling relied on immunoSEQ multiplex PCR, and the TCRdb table lists in-frame clones only, not all of them. The V and J calls and clone size come from that table; D and trimming were worked out from the DNA. The sample consists of around 400,000 clones, roughly 89% of them appearing once. Sequenced material: PBMCs or T cells enriched from blood (not recorded which). This sequence was found in a woman in her thirties who had recovered from COVID-19.

CDR3 amino acids: CASSYTEGSNQPQHF. CDR3 DNA: TGTGCCAGCAGTTACACGGAGGGGAGCAATCAGCCCCAGCATTTT. The chain carries TRBV6-2 or TRBV6-3 and TRBJ1-5; D perhaps matches TRBD1 (5 bases). V was clipped by 2 bases and J by 1 base, with 9 bases between them. Looked up from germline, CDR1 is MNHEY and CDR2 is SVGEGT. The CDR3 extends over 15 amino acids.